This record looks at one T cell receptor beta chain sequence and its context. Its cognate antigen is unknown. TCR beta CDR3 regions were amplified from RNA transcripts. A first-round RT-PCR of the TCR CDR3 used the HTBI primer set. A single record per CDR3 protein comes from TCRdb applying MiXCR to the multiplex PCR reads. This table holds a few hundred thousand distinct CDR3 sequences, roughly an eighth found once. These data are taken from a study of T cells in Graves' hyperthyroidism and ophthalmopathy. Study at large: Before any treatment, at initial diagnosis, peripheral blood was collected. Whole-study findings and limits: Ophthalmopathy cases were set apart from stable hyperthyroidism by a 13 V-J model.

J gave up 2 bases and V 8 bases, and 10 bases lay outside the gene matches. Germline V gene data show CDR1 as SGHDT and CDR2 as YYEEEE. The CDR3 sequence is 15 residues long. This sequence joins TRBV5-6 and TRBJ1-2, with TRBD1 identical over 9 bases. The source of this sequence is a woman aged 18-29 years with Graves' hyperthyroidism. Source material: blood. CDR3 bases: TGTGCCAGTAGTACCCCCGGGACAGGGAACTATGGCTACACCTTC. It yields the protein CASSTPGTGNYGYTF.